This entry concerns a single T cell receptor beta chain. The antigen is undetermined. Hyperthyroidism in the patients, aged 18 to 65, was newly diagnosed and under 2 months in duration. For the diagnoses, clinical symptoms, serum thyroxine and TRAb, thyroid ultrasound and orbital computed tomography were used. This entry comes from a study of T cells in Graves' hyperthyroidism and ophthalmopathy. About the study: The blood sample was taken at first diagnosis, before treatment began. Findings and caveats of the study: Among clonotypes expanded in thyroid above 0.001, most were also found in blood.

Authors of the study amplified TCR beta CDR3 regions from RNA transcripts. First-round RT-PCR of the TCR CDR3 relied on the HTBI primer set. TCRdb called the multiplex PCR reads again in MiXCR, with one record for every CDR3 protein. The sample shows about 740,000 distinct CDR3 sequences, approximately 15% of them seen only once. The TCR comes from a woman younger than 35 with Graves' hyperthyroidism. Sequenced sample: blood.

Here the CDR3 DNA reads TGTGCCAGCAGTCCGCGCTTGCGGACAGCCTACGAGCAGTACTTC. Its protein is CASSPRLRTAYEQYF. The V call is TRBV6-2 or TRBV6-3, the J call TRBJ2-7; possible D gene TRBD1, 6 bases. Looked up from germline, CDR1 is MNHEY and CDR2 is SVGEGT. Trimming shortened V by 5 bases and J by 2 bases, and 16 bases separated the two germline ends. This CDR3 is built from 15 residues.